This T cell receptor beta chain was observed in a study of cytomegalovirus exposure and HLA in healthy donors. Study observations and caveats: The listing of roughly 160 TCR beta chains classed them as cytomegalovirus-associated. The study found most TCR sequences rare, yet found some public TCRs in many donors.

The PCR was carried out with 60 Vbeta primers and 13 Jbeta primers. Generated by immunoSEQ multiplex PCR, the TCRdb table keeps only in-frame clones and is missing some. The profile shows around 170,000 clones, approximately 79% of them singletons. Trimming shortened V by 1 base and J by 2 bases, and 12 bases separated the two germline ends. CDR1 is MNHEY and CDR2 is SMNVEV in the germline V gene (reference sequence). This CDR3 is built from 15 residues. Comment on this clone: Its antigen is currently unknown.

The sequencing sample was made of PBMCs. This receptor was obtained from a woman in her forties in good health and CMV-seronegative. The chain carries TRBV27 and TRBJ2-7; D uncertain. CDR3 DNA sequence: TGTGCCAGCAGTTTATTACTGGGCAGAGCCTACGAGCAGTACTTC. Protein sequence: CASSLLLGRAYEQYF.